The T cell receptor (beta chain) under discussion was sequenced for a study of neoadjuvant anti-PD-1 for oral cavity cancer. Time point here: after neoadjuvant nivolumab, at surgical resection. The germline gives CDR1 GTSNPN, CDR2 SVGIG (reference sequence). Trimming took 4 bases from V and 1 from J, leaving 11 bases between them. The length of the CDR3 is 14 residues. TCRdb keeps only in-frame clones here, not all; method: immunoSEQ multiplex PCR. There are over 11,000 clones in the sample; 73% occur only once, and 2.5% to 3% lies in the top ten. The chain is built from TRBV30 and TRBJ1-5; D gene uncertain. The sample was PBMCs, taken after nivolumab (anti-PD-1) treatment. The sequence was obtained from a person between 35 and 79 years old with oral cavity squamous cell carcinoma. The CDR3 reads CAWNQGRSNQPQHF. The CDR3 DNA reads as TGTGCCTGGAACCAAGGACGGAGCAATCAGCCCCAGCATTTT.